This T cell receptor (beta chain) was identified in a study of metastatic and nonmetastatic thyroid tumors. Study context: Repertoires were compared across blood and tumor or nodule tissue from malignant and benign thyroid patients. Study-wide results and caveats: In both blood and tumor samples, TCR beta diversity was reported significantly higher for malignant than benign nodules.

No patient received treatment before thyroid surgery. V lost 0 bases and J lost 2, with 8 bases in between. Per the germline V gene, CDR1 is SGHRS and CDR2 is YFSETQ. The CDR3 is made up of 14 amino acids. This clone was observed many times. Its specificity is not known. Original processing methods: Building a distant-metastasis classifier for papillary thyroid cancer drew on CDR3 differences across clinicopathological groups. With MiXCR, TCRdb reprocessed the PCR reads. These V and J calls originate from TCRdb's pipeline instead of the authors' own analysis. Here the sample spans nearly 15,000 clones, roughly 20% being singletons.

Sequenced input: blood. The TCR sequence derives from a female donor with papillary thyroid cancer or a benign thyroid nodule (not recorded which). Some clones in this sample may be carry-over from other donors' samples. V usage is TRBV5-1 and J usage is TRBJ1-1; no reliable D call. The CDR3 sequence is CASSLELVNTEAFF. CDR3 nucleotide sequence: TGCGCCAGCAGCTTGGAACTGGTAAACACTGAAGCTTTCTTT.